A selection of T cell receptor beta chains follows, all from one sample in a study of blood T cell repertoires in COVID-19. Here immunoSEQ multiplex PCR was the method, and the copy in TCRdb shows in-frame clones only, minus some. Of about 42,000 clones listed, about 86% are singletons. Sequenced material: peripheral blood. These receptor sequences come from a man aged 70 or older with acute or convalescent COVID-19. Both conserved end residues are part of each CDR3. D genes are given only for firm matches. Clone size is not always given. Where it is, it says once, few, many or a class for expanded clones.

d_gene | abundance | j_gene | v_gene | CDR3nt | CDR3aa
NA | few | TRBJ1-5 | TRBV4-3 | TGCGCCAGCAGCCAAGATCTGGGCAGGGGTGTCGGTCAGCCCCAGCATTTT | CASSQDLGRGVGQPQHF
NA | NA | TRBJ1-2 | TRBV24-1 | TGTGCCACCAGTGATGCACAGGGCCTCTATGGCTACACCTTC | CATSDAQGLYGYTF
TRBD2 | NA | TRBJ2-1 | TRBV3-1/TRBV3-2 | TGTGCCAGCAGCCCGACTGACGGGGGGGCGTATGAGCAGTTCTTC | CASSPTDGGAYEQFF
TRBD1 | NA | TRBJ2-3 | TRBV29-1 | TGCAGCGTTGCCGGGACAGGGTTAGCAGATACGCAGTATTTT | CSVAGTGLADTQYF
TRBD1 | few | TRBJ1-6 | TRBV6-5 | TGTGCCAGCCGACAGGGTGGAAATTCACCCCTCCACTTT | CASRQGGNSPLHF
NA | NA | TRBJ1-5 | TRBV5-1 | TGCGCCAGCAGCTTGGCCGGTCAGGGAAGCAATCAGCCCCAGCATTTT | CASSLAGQGSNQPQHF
TRBD1 | NA | TRBJ1-6 | TRBV27 | TGTGCCAGCAGTTTATCAGTCGGGACAGCTAATAATTCACCCCTCCACTTT | CASSLSVGTANNSPLHF
TRBD2 | once | TRBJ2-3 | TRBV18 | TGTGCCAGCTCACCAGTGACTAGCATCTCAGATACGCAGTATTTT | CASSPVTSISDTQYF
NA | NA | TRBJ1-1 | TRBV28 | TGTGCCAGCAGACCGCCGGGGAGGGAAGCTTTCTTT | CASRPPGREAFF
NA | NA | TRBJ2-3 | TRBV3-1/TRBV3-2 | TGTGCCAGCAGCCATCACAACACAGATACGCAGTATTTT | CASSHHNTDTQYF
NA | NA | TRBJ1-4 | TRBV5-1 | TGCGCCAGCAGCTTGGACAGCTCTAATGAAAAACTGTTTTTT | CASSLDSSNEKLFF
NA | NA | TRBJ2-1 | TRBV21-1 | TGTGCCAGCAGCCCGGGGGGCGGTGAGCAGTTCTTC | CASSPGGGEQFF
TRBD1 | NA | TRBJ1-1 | TRBV3-1/TRBV3-2 | TGTGCCAGCAGCCAAGAATCGACAGGGGCTGAAGCTTTCTTT | CASSQESTGAEAFF
NA | NA | TRBJ2-2 | TRBV6-2/TRBV6-3 | TGTGCCAGCAGACCTTTGGACTGGGCAACCGGGGAGCTGTTTTTT | CASRPLDWATGELFF
TRBD1 | NA | TRBJ2-5 | TRBV29-1 | TGCAGGACAGGCAGGGGGCAAGTTTTTGAGACCCAGTACTTC | CRTGRGQVFETQYF
NA | NA | TRBJ2-1 | TRBV24-1 | TGTGCCACCAGTGATACTGACGGGGAGCAGTTCTTC | CATSDTDGEQFF
NA | once | TRBJ2-4 | TRBV28 | TGTGCCAGCAACTACAAAAACATTCAGTACTTC | CASNYKNIQYF
TRBD1 | NA | TRBJ2-7 | TRBV7-2 | TGTGCCAGCAGCTTAGCGGCAGGGGGCGGCGAGCAGTACTTC | CASSLAAGGGEQYF
NA | NA | TRBJ1-6 | TRBV14 | TGTGCCTATTTCACCCCTGTCCCCCTAATCGGGGATTCACCCCTCCACTTT | CAYFTPVPLIGDSPLHF
TRBD2 | NA | TRBJ2-2 | TRBV6-2/TRBV6-3 | TGTGCCAGCAGCCCCACTAGCGGGGGGGCCGGGGAGCTGTTTTTT | CASSPTSGGAGELFF
NA | NA | TRBJ1-2 | TRBV19 | TGTGCCAGTAGTATAGATCGGGGATCCGGTGCTTATGGCTACACCTTC | CASSIDRGSGAYGYTF
TRBD1 | few | TRBJ2-3 | TRBV5-4 | TGTGCCAGCAGCTCTCGGGACAGTCGCACAGATACGCAGTATTTT | CASSSRDSRTDTQYF
NA | NA | TRBJ1-2 | TRBV2 | TGTGCCAGCACTCGTAACCCGGAGACCTATGGCTACACCTTC | CASTRNPETYGYTF
TRBD2 | once | TRBJ2-1 | TRBV4-1 | TGCGCCAGCAGCCCAACCCCGACTAGCGGGACCTACAATGAGCAGTTCTTC | CASSPTPTSGTYNEQFF
NA | NA | TRBJ1-5 | TRBV7-9 | TGTGCCAGCAGCTTAGGGGGGCTAGATCAGCCCCAGCATTTT | CASSLGGLDQPQHF
TRBD2 | NA | TRBJ2-5 | TRBV4-1 | TGCGCCAGCAGCCAGGGGACTAGCTGGGAGACCCAGTACTTC | CASSQGTSWETQYF
TRBD1 | NA | TRBJ1-4 | TRBV6-5 | TGTGCCAGCGCCGACAGGGGTGGTGAAAAACTGTTTTTT | CASADRGGEKLFF
NA | NA | TRBJ1-6 | TRBV2 | TGTGCCAGCACGAGGGTAGGGAATTCACCCCTCCACTTT | CASTRVGNSPLHF
TRBD1 | NA | TRBJ2-6 | TRBV7-8 | TGTGCCAGCAGCGTCCAACTTCCCACAGGGGCTGGGGCCAACGTCCTGACTTTC | CASSVQLPTGAGANVLTF
TRBD1 | NA | TRBJ1-5 | TRBV19 | TGTGCCAGTAGTCCAGTCAGGGGGTCAAATCAGCCCCAGCATTTT | CASSPVRGSNQPQHF
NA | NA | TRBJ2-7 | TRBV5-1 | TGCGCCAGCAGCTTGGAGGGGTCCTACGAGCAGTACTTC | CASSLEGSYEQYF
NA | NA | TRBJ2-3 | TRBV5-5 | TGTGCCAGCAGCTTGGCCCTTTGGACTAGCACAGATACGCAGTATTTT | CASSLALWTSTDTQYF
NA | NA | TRBJ1-6 | TRBV28 | TGTGCCAGCAGTCTCTTCGCGAGTCCTCCCCTCCACTTT | CASSLFASPPLHF
NA | NA | TRBJ1-2 | TRBV28 | TGTGCCAGCAGCGGGGGTGCGGAGGACTATGGCTACACCTTC | CASSGGAEDYGYTF
NA | NA | TRBJ1-6 | TRBV10-2 | TGCGCCAGCAGACCGGGACACTATAATTCACCCCTCCACTTT | CASRPGHYNSPLHF
NA | few | TRBJ2-1 | TRBV6-6 | TGTGCCAGCACAGTGAGCGGTCACAATGAGCAGTTCTTC | CASTVSGHNEQFF
NA | NA | TRBJ1-5 | TRBV27 | TGTGCCAGCAGCAGCAGGGGAAGCAATCAGCCCCAGCATTTT | CASSSRGSNQPQHF
NA | NA | TRBJ1-2 | TRBV3-1/TRBV3-2 | TGTGCCAGCAGCCAAAGGGAGGATGGCTACACCTTC | CASSQREDGYTF
NA | once | TRBJ1-1 | TRBV6-2/TRBV6-3 | TGTGCCAGCAGTTGGCGACACGATGAAGCTTTCTTT | CASSWRHDEAFF
TRBD1 | NA | TRBJ2-3 | TRBV19 | TGTGCCAGTAGTGGGGACAGGGGGCGAGATACGCAGTATTTT | CASSGDRGRDTQYF
TRBD1 | once | TRBJ1-5 | TRBV6-1 | TGTGCCAGCAGTGAGTCCCGGGACAGGGGACGCAATCAGCCCCAGCATTTT | CASSESRDRGRNQPQHF
NA | NA | TRBJ2-5 | TRBV7-9 | TGTGCCAGCAGCTTAATCGCTAGCTTGGAGACCCAGTACTTC | CASSLIASLETQYF
NA | NA | TRBJ1-5 | TRBV5-1 | TGCGCCAGCAGCTTGAAGGGAGAAGGCAATCAGCCCCAGCATTTT | CASSLKGEGNQPQHF
NA | NA | TRBJ1-1 | TRBV29-1 | TGCAGCGTTAGAGGGTGGGACACTGAAGCTTTCTTT | CSVRGWDTEAFF
NA | NA | TRBJ2-7 | TRBV7-2 | TGTGCCAGCAGCTTGGACAGAAGCTCCTACGAGCAGTACTTC | CASSLDRSSYEQYF
NA | once | TRBJ1-3 | TRBV9 | TGTGCCAGCAGCAAAGAGACGACAGGATTTAGTACGGGAAACACCATATATTTT | CASSKETTGFSTGNTIYF
TRBD2 | NA | TRBJ2-1 | TRBV7-8 | TGTGCCAGCAGCCCCCGGACTAGCGGGGGCCGGAATGAGCAGTTCTTC | CASSPRTSGGRNEQFF
TRBD1 | NA | TRBJ1-5 | TRBV6-5 | TGTGCCAGCAATTCCGACAGGGGACAGGTTCAGCCCCAGCATTTT | CASNSDRGQVQPQHF
NA | NA | TRBJ1-1 | TRBV18 | TGTGCCAGCTCATCGGGACAATCGAACACTGAAGCTTTCTTT | CASSSGQSNTEAFF
TRBD1 | once | TRBJ1-1 | TRBV18 | TGTGCCAGCTCACGGGGGACAGGGGATGGCACTGAAGCTTTCTTT | CASSRGTGDGTEAFF
NA | few | TRBJ1-4 | TRBV28 | TGTGCCAGCAGTCCCTCGCCAGGGTTGGGGTCCATTAATGAAAAACTGTTTTTT | CASSPSPGLGSINEKLFF
TRBD1 | NA | TRBJ2-3 | TRBV9 | TGTGCCAGCAGCGTAGTATGGGACAGTAGCACAGATACGCAGTATTTT | CASSVVWDSSTDTQYF